This TCR beta chain was identified in a study of T cells in Graves' hyperthyroidism and ophthalmopathy. Amplified regions were TCR beta CDR3 sequences from RNA transcripts. A first-round RT-PCR of the TCR CDR3 used the HTBI primer set. TCRdb reprocessed the multiplex PCR reads with MiXCR, giving one entry per CDR3 protein. The top ten hold around 8% of the sample, which has roughly 740,000 distinct CDR3 sequences, 16% seen once. The germline V gene encodes CDR1 DFQATT and CDR2 SNEGSKA (reference sequence). V gave up 1 base and J gave up 1 base; unmatched junction bases: 7. The CDR3 extends over 15 amino acids. In this sample, this clonotype turned up a few times.

Sequences were obtained from blood. The sequence came from a man between 18 and 35 years old with Graves' hyperthyroidism. V and J are TRBV20-1 and TRBJ2-7; 7 positions agree with TRBD2. CDR3 coding DNA: TGCAGTGCTAGAGTACCAGCGGGACTATCCTACGAGCAGTACTTC. Amino acids: CSARVPAGLSYEQYF.